The 3 T cell receptor beta chains reported below all come from one sample, sequenced in a study of T cell responses to AZD1222 COVID-19 vaccine. TCRdb's table, derived via immunoSEQ multiplex PCR, lists solely in-frame clones and lacks some. The sample comprises under 200,000 clones, around 92% of which are singletons, and approximately 1.5% rests with the top ten. Sequenced material: peripheral blood, taken on day 0 of AZD1222 vaccination. The origin of the receptors is an adult in good health.

The chain links TRBV5-8 to TRBJ2-6; D is unclear. V lost 0 bases and J lost 0, with 7 bases in between. The CDR3 contains 16 residues. The V gene's germline CDR1 is SGHTS and CDR2 YDEGEE. The CDR3 DNA is TGTGCCAGCAGCTTGGGGAGCAACTCTGGGGCCAACGTCCTGACTTTC. It is translated as CASSLGSNSGANVLTF. Full variable domain (rest looked up from reference TRBV5-8 and TRBJ2-6): EAGVTQSPTHLIKTRGQQATLRCSPISGHTSVYWYQQALGLGLQFLLWYDEGEERNRGNFPPRFSGRQFPNYSSELNVNALELEDSALYLCASSLGSNSGANVLTFGAGSRLTVL.

The V call is TRBV3-1 (or the pseudogene TRBV3-2), the J call TRBJ1-1; TRBD1 matches at 8 bases. J was trimmed by 2 bases and V by 3 bases; bases with no gene match: 5. This CDR3 has 15 amino acids. Germline V lookup: CDR1 LGHDT, CDR2 YNNKEL (reference sequence). As DNA, the CDR3 is TGTGCCAGCAGCCATCGAACAGGGGGAAACACTGAAGCTTTCTTT. Its protein product is CASSHRTGGNTEAFF.

This clone was seen a few times. The genes are TRBV3-1 (or the pseudogene TRBV3-2) and TRBJ1-2; TRBD1 matches 8 bases. The CDR3 spans 16 residues. V shed 1 base, J shed 6 bases, and the junction held 10 bases outside the gene matches. In germline, CDR1 is LGHDT, CDR2 YNNKEL (reference sequence). Written as DNA, the CDR3 is TGTGCCAGCAGCCAAGCTGACAGGGGTAATAGTAATGGCTACACCTTC. Encoded protein: CASSQADRGNSNGYTF.